The 25 T cell receptor beta chains below were found in one sample sequenced in a study of identifying expanded T cells in peripheral blood. Clones were sequenced by immunoSEQ multiplex PCR, and TCRdb holds only the in-frame ones, with some missing. The sample lists about 110,000 clones; roughly nine tenths were seen once. The material sequenced was blood. Every receptor here comes from a person aged 18 to 69 in good health.

The chain recombines TRBV4-3 with TRBJ1-2; D is undetermined. V lost 6 bases and J lost 8, with 16 bases in between. The CDR3 is made up of 13 amino acids. In germline, CDR1 is LGHNA, CDR2 YSLEER. The DNA for the CDR3 is TGCGCCAGCAGGTCATTAGCAGGAGAGGGCTACACCTTC. It translates to CASRSLAGEGYTF.

The table lists this clone with a few counts. This sequence joins TRBV6-5 and TRBJ1-5, with D uncertain. Trimming removed 8 bases at V and 3 bases at J, with 8 bases between. CDR1 is MNHEY and CDR2 is SVGAGI in the germline V gene. The CDR3 length is 12 residues. Here the CDR3 reads CASSRPNQPQHF. CDR3 sequence (DNA): TGTGCCAGCTCCAGACCCAATCAGCCCCAGCATTTT.

The V gene is TRBV28, the J gene TRBJ1-4, with TRBD1 matching 9 bases. This CDR3 region has 19 residues. V shed 5 bases and J 0 bases; nucleotides not matched to a gene: 13. Germline-derived CDR1 and CDR2 are MDHEN and SYDVKM. The DNA of the CDR3 is TGTGCCAGCAGTACCAGACAGGGGGTAGAGTGGGCAACTAATGAAAAACTGTTTTTT. It encodes CASSTRQGVEWATNEKLFF.

The V call is TRBV14, the J call TRBJ1-4, with 7 bases fitting TRBD1. Germline V gives CDR1 SGHDN, CDR2 FVKESK. The CDR3 spans 16 residues. The junction had 3 bases not matched to a gene; V was cut back by 0 bases and J by 2 bases. The CDR3 DNA reads as TGTGCCAGCAGCCAAGAGACAGGGCGGACTAATGAAAAACTGTTTTTT. It is translated as CASSQETGRTNEKLFF.

This clone occurred a few times. Other DNA variants within this sample encode the same CDR3. For the CDR3, the DNA is TGTGCCAGCAGAACTACAGGGCTCCACGAGCAGTACTTC. Encoded protein: CASRTTGLHEQYF. J is TRBJ2-7 and V is TRBV28; TRBD1 is a possible D gene (6 bases). Germline CDR1 reads MDHEN; CDR2 reads SYDVKM. V was pared by 6 bases and J by 5 bases, with 14 bases between. The CDR3 spans 13 residues.

The chain joins TRBV10-2 to TRBJ2-5, with 15 bases aligning to TRBD2. Germline assignment: CDR1 WSHSY and CDR2 SAAADI. This CDR3 region has 17 residues. V was pared by 3 bases and J by 4 bases, with 6 bases of the junction left unmatched. CDR3 sequence: CASSDWGLAGGGETQYF. The DNA for the CDR3 is TGCGCCAGCAGTGACTGGGGACTAGCGGGAGGAGGAGAGACCCAGTACTTC.

This clone was seen once. The chain combines TRBV27 with TRBJ2-3; D remains unclear. V was pared by 5 bases and J by 5 bases, with 8 bases between. This CDR3 has 12 amino acids. Germline CDR1 reads MNHEY; CDR2 reads SMNVEV (reference sequence). The CDR3 reads CASSPHRDTQYF. The DNA for the CDR3 is TGTGCCAGCAGTCCTCACCGAGATACGCAGTATTTT.

The gene calls are TRBV6-4 and TRBJ2-3; maybe TRBD2 (5 bases). Trimming stripped 3 bases from V and 7 bases from J, with 11 bases between. The germline gives CDR1 MRHNA, CDR2 SNTAGT. The CDR3 length is 13 residues. CDR3 loop: CASSDSAGNTQYF. CDR3 nucleotide sequence: TGTGCCAGCAGTGATTCGGCGGGCAATACGCAGTATTTT.

The chain employs TRBV7-2 and TRBJ2-5, with TRBD2 matching over 11 bases. The germline gives CDR1 SGHTA, CDR2 FQGNSA. The CDR3 spans 17 residues. Trimming at V came to 5 bases and at J to 3 bases, leaving 11 bases not matched to a gene. CDR3 sequence: CASSQLGTSGGKETQYF. CDR3 bases: TGTGCCAGCAGCCAGCTGGGCACTAGCGGGGGTAAAGAGACCCAGTACTTC.

V is TRBV5-1 and J is TRBJ2-7; 10 nucleotides align to TRBD2. Germline V gives CDR1 SGHRS, CDR2 YFSETQ. The J segment lost 6 bases and the V segment lost 4 bases, leaving 10 bases of the junction unmatched. The CDR3 spans 15 residues. The CDR3 bases are TGCGCCAGCAGCAATACTAGCGGGACAGCTCGCGAGCAGTACTTC. It translates to CASSNTSGTAREQYF.

The rearrangement uses TRBV5-5 and TRBJ2-7, with D possibly being TRBD1 (5 bases). V shed 0 bases and J shed 3 bases, with 7 bases lying between them. This CDR3 is 13 amino acids long. Germline lookup yields CDR1 SGHKS and CDR2 YYEKEE (reference sequence). The CDR3 loop is CASSLVGDYEQYF. Here the CDR3 DNA reads TGTGCCAGCAGCTTGGTAGGGGACTACGAGCAGTACTTC. The full variable domain, with the rest looked up from reference TRBV5-5 and TRBJ2-7, is DAGVTQSPTHLIKTRGQQVTLRCSPISGHKSVSWYQQVLGQGPQFIFQYYEKEERGRGNFPDRFSARQFPNYSSELNVNALLLGDSALYLCASSLVGDYEQYFGPGTRLTVT.

In its sample, this clone was seen many times. The chain combines TRBV29-1 with TRBJ1-5; D not resolved. The germline V gene has CDR1 SQVTM and CDR2 ANQGSEA. This CDR3 is built from 11 residues. The V gene lost 4 bases and the J gene lost 3 bases, with 4 bases spanning the gap. DNA for the CDR3: TGCAGCGTTGCTCTCAATCAGCCCCAGCATTTT. Amino acids: CSVALNQPQHF. Full variable domain (outside the CDR3, taken from reference TRBV29-1 and TRBJ1-5): SAVISQKPSRDICQRGTSLTIQCQVDSQVTMMFWYRQQPGQSLTLIATANQGSEATYESGFVIDKFPISRPNLTFSTLTVSNMSPEDSSIYLCSVALNQPQHFGDGTRLSIL.

There are many counts of this clone. Other DNA sequences within the sample encode an identical CDR3. The gene calls are TRBV14 and TRBJ1-2; the D gene is possibly TRBD1 (6 bases). V was pared by 4 bases and J by 2 bases, with 11 bases between. The germline CDR1 and CDR2 sequences are SGHDN and FVKESK. The CDR3 covers 14 residues. CDR3 sequence (DNA): TGTGCCAGCAGCCGGGACACCAAGAACTATGGCTACACCTTC. Amino acids: CASSRDTKNYGYTF.

The V gene is TRBV21-1, the J gene TRBJ1-2; the listed D gene, TRBD1, was not tested against the DNA. TRBV21-1 is termed a pseudogene. This CDR3 has 9 residues. The CDR3 is CASSKGRAF. CDR3 sequence (DNA): TGTGCCAGCAGCAAGGGCAGGGCCTTC.

The CDR3 sequence is CASTLTEIYEQYF. The CDR3 nucleotides read TGTGCCAGCACCCTGACAGAAATCTACGAGCAGTACTTC. The V call is TRBV6-1, the J call TRBJ2-7; D is possibly TRBD1 (5 bases). V lost 7 bases to trimming and J lost 3 bases, with 13 bases between them. The CDR3 extends over 13 amino acids. Per germline, CDR1 MNHNS and CDR2 SASEGT.

The chain is built from TRBV19 and TRBJ2-6, with D hard to call. Trimming took 1 base from V and 1 from J, leaving 8 bases between them. The V gene's germline CDR1 is LNHDA and CDR2 SQIVND (reference sequence). The CDR3 is made up of 16 amino acids. The CDR3 nucleotides are TGTGCCAGTAGTATAGCGAGGCTTTCTGGGGCCAACGTCCTGACTTTC. Translation: CASSIARLSGANVLTF.

The chain combines TRBV10-3 with TRBJ2-7; D gene unclear. Trimming removed 2 bases from V and 3 bases from J, with 11 bases in between. CDR3 size: 14 residues. Germline CDR1 reads ENHRY; CDR2 reads SYGVKD. CDR3 sequence: CAISEAEPNYEQYF. CDR3 DNA: TGTGCCATCAGTGAGGCGGAACCGAACTACGAGCAGTACTTC.

The chain carries TRBV4-2 and TRBJ1-2; D is perhaps TRBD1 (5 bases). Germline V gene data show CDR1 as LGHNA and CDR2 as YNFKEQ. Trimming left V 2 bases short and J 1 base short, with 14 bases between. The CDR3 is 16 amino acids. CDR3: CASSQRGTDFNYGYTF. For the CDR3, the DNA is TGTGCCAGCAGCCAACGTGGGACGGACTTTAACTATGGCTACACCTTC.

This clone came up a few times. V gene TRBV5-6 combines with J gene TRBJ2-3; D not resolved. This CDR3 contains 13 residues. Germline-derived CDR1 and CDR2 are SGHDT and YYEEEE. V was shortened by 4 bases and J by 5 bases, with 11 bases between the two germline ends. The CDR3 bases are TGTGCCAGCAGCCTGGTGAAGGTAGATACGCAGTATTTT. It codes for CASSLVKVDTQYF.

The chain has TRBV21-1 and TRBJ2-7. TRBV21-1 is a pseudogene locus. The length of the CDR3 is 14 residues. The CDR3: CASSKTQESYEQYF. The CDR3 nucleotides read TGTGCCAGCAGCAAAACCCAGGAGTCCTACGAGCAGTACTTC.

The chain has TRBV7-9 and TRBJ2-3; D gene unclear. Germline values: CDR1 SEHNR, CDR2 FQNEAQ (reference sequence). CDR3 length: 12 amino acids. Trimming cost V 1 base and J 6 bases, with 5 bases left between them. The CDR3 sequence is CASSLEPDTQYF. The CDR3 coding sequence is TGTGCCAGCAGCTTAGAGCCCGATACGCAGTATTTT.

The table lists this clone with a count of one. The chain uses TRBV5-1 and TRBJ2-1; no reliable D call. The CDR3 is 14 amino acids. V was pared by 4 bases and J by 2 bases, with 10 bases between. Germline V gene lookup returns CDR1 SGHRS and CDR2 YFSETQ. CDR3 nucleotide sequence: TGCGCCAGCAGCCCCCCACCTCCCTACAATGAGCAGTTCTTC. Its translation: CASSPPPPYNEQFF.

The chain combines TRBV2 with TRBJ1-1, with D tentatively TRBD1 (5 bases). The ends were cut back, 5 bases at V and 8 bases at J, with 6 bases in the middle. Germline V lookup: CDR1 SNHLY, CDR2 FYNNEI. This CDR3 has 10 residues. As DNA, the CDR3 is TGTGCCAGCAGTTACAGGGAAGCTTTCTTT. It is translated as CASSYREAFF.

For the CDR3, the DNA is TGTGCCAGCAGCATTAGACAGGTTTGGATCTACGAGCAGTACTTC. It translates to CASSIRQVWIYEQYF. The J gene is TRBJ2-7, the V gene TRBV5-6; D perhaps matches TRBD1 (6 bases). Looked up from germline, CDR1 is SGHDT and CDR2 is YYEEEE. V was clipped by 4 bases and J by 3 bases, with 17 bases between them. The CDR3 sequence is 15 residues long.

CDR3 bases: TGCAGCGCCTGGGCGGGGGGTGGAGGGCAAGAGACCCAGTACTTC. Its translation: CSAWAGGGGQETQYF. The genes are TRBV29-1 and TRBJ2-5, with 8 positions matching TRBD2. The V and J ends lost 7 bases and 2 bases, in that order; junction bases with no gene match: 12. The CDR3 covers 15 residues. Germline V lookup: CDR1 SQVTM, CDR2 ANQGSEA. The variable domain in full, completed from reference TRBV29-1 and TRBJ2-5, reads SAVISQKPSRDICQRGTSLTIQCQVDSQVTMMFWYRQQPGQSLTLIATANQGSEATYESGFVIDKFPISRPNLTFSTLTVSNMSPEDSSIYLCSAWAGGGGQETQYFGPGTRLLVL.